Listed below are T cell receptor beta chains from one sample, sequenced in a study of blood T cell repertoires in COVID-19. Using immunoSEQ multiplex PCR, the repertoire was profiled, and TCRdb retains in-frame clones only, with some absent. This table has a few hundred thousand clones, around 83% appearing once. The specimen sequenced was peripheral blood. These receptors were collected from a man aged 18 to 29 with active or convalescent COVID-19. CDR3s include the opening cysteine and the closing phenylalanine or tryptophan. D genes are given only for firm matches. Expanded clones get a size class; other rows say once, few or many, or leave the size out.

DNA: TGTGCCACCAGTGACTTCCCTAAGGGGGGGGCGGCAGATACGCAGTATTTT; CDR3: CATSDFPKGGAADTQYF; J: TRBJ2-3; D: -; size: -; V: TRBV24-1
DNA: TGTGCCAGCGGTTACAGCCTCAATTCACCCCTCCACTTT; CDR3: CASGYSLNSPLHF; J: TRBJ1-6; D: -; size: -; V: TRBV2
DNA: TGTGCCAGCAGCCAAGAAGCTAACCGGGACAGGGCTGGAAACACCATATATTTT; CDR3: CASSQEANRDRAGNTIYF; J: TRBJ1-3; D: TRBD1; size: -; V: TRBV4-2
DNA: TGCGCCACCCAACCCCAGCCAGGGCGTTACGAGCAGTACTTC; CDR3: CATQPQPGRYEQYF; J: TRBJ2-7; D: -; size: -; V: TRBV10-2
DNA: TGTGCCAGCAGTTACGGGGCAGTCTATAATTCACCCCTCCACTTT; CDR3: CASSYGAVYNSPLHF; J: TRBJ1-6; D: -; size: few; V: TRBV6-5
DNA: TGCAGCGTTGATTTCGGGCTAGCGGGGGGACAAGAGACCCAGTACTTC; CDR3: CSVDFGLAGGQETQYF; J: TRBJ2-5; D: TRBD2; size: -; V: TRBV29-1
DNA: TGTGCCTGGAAAACCCCTCTCCCCGGGGGGAACTCTGGAAACACCATATATTTT; CDR3: CAWKTPLPGGNSGNTIYF; J: TRBJ1-3; D: -; size: -; V: TRBV30
DNA: TGTGCCACCAGTGACCTTGGAGTGAGCGGGGAGCTGTTTTTT; CDR3: CATSDLGVSGELFF; J: TRBJ2-2; D: -; size: -; V: TRBV24-1
DNA: TGTGCCAGCAGTCCGGACAGGGGGCTGTTTTTT; CDR3: CASSPDRGLFF; J: TRBJ2-2; D: TRBD1; size: -; V: TRBV28
DNA: TGTGCCAGCAGCCTGCGCGGGGGTGGGGAGACCCAGTACTTC; CDR3: CASSLRGGGETQYF; J: TRBJ2-5; D: TRBD2; size: -; V: TRBV3-1/TRBV3-2
DNA: TGTGCCAGCAGCTTAGACAGCAAGGGAGCTATCTATGGCTACACCTTC; CDR3: CASSLDSKGAIYGYTF; J: TRBJ1-2; D: -; size: -; V: TRBV7-9
DNA: TGCGCCAGCAGCCAAGATAGAAGGAGTCGTCAGCCCCAGCATTTT; CDR3: CASSQDRRSRQPQHF; J: TRBJ1-5; D: -; size: -; V: TRBV4-3
DNA: TGTGCCAGCAGCAGGCAAGGTTTGAAGCTTCTCTTT; CDR3: CASSRQGLKLLF; J: TRBJ1-1; D: -; size: -; V: TRBV6-5
DNA: TGTGCCAGCAGATCCGGGACAACGAACACCGGGGAGCTGTTTTTT; CDR3: CASRSGTTNTGELFF; J: TRBJ2-2; D: -; size: -; V: TRBV11-2
DNA: TGTGCCAGCAGTTCGTCGACTAGCCAAGCCAAAAACATTCAGTACTTC; CDR3: CASSSSTSQAKNIQYF; J: TRBJ2-4; D: TRBD2; size: -; V: TRBV6-5
DNA: TGTGCCAGCAGCCAAGGAAGGGACTACCAAGAGACCCAGTACTTC; CDR3: CASSQGRDYQETQYF; J: TRBJ2-5; D: -; size: -; V: TRBV4-2
DNA: TGTGCCAGCGGGACAGAGACAAACACTGAAGCTTTCTTT; CDR3: CASGTETNTEAFF; J: TRBJ1-1; D: TRBD1; size: once; V: TRBV2
DNA: TGTGCCAGCAGCTTCTCCGGGACTGATAATTCACCCCTCCACTTT; CDR3: CASSFSGTDNSPLHF; J: TRBJ1-6; D: -; size: few; V: TRBV7-9
DNA: TGTGCCAGCCTGACCCCCGGGACAGATAACACCGGGGAGCTGTTTTTT; CDR3: CASLTPGTDNTGELFF; J: TRBJ2-2; D: TRBD1; size: -; V: TRBV2
DNA: TGTGCCAGCAGCTTGGGTTTAGCGGGAGTTGACGAGCAGTACTTC; CDR3: CASSLGLAGVDEQYF; J: TRBJ2-7; D: TRBD2; size: -; V: TRBV11-3
DNA: TGTGCCAGCAGCAAGCCCCCCGGTTTCACCGGGGAGCTGTTTTTT; CDR3: CASSKPPGFTGELFF; J: TRBJ2-2; D: -; size: -; V: TRBV21-1
DNA: TGTGCCAGCAGTGAAGGTAGCGGGGGGTCTTTACAAGAGACCCAGTACTTC; CDR3: CASSEGSGGSLQETQYF; J: TRBJ2-5; D: TRBD2; size: -; V: TRBV2
DNA: TGCGCCAGCCAGCTCGAGGGCCTCGTCGGGTCACCCCTCCACTTT; CDR3: CASQLEGLVGSPLHF; J: TRBJ1-6; D: -; size: few; V: TRBV10-2
DNA: TGTGCCAGCAGCGAACCGGGACAGTTATCTGAAGCTTTCTTT; CDR3: CASSEPGQLSEAFF; J: TRBJ1-1; D: TRBD1; size: -; V: TRBV7-2
DNA: TGTGCCAGCAGCTTAACTAGCGGGAGGTACAATGAGCAGTTCTTC; CDR3: CASSLTSGRYNEQFF; J: TRBJ2-1; D: TRBD2; size: -; V: TRBV7-3
DNA: TGTGCCACCAGCAGAGCTGAGCGGGAGCTGGCCTACAATGAGCAGTTCTTC; CDR3: CATSRAERELAYNEQFF; J: TRBJ2-1; D: TRBD2; size: -; V: TRBV15
DNA: TGTGCCAGCAGAACGGACTTGCAAGAGACCCAGTACTTC; CDR3: CASRTDLQETQYF; J: TRBJ2-5; D: -; size: -; V: TRBV6-5
DNA: TGTGCCAGCAGGCCCCCTGGGGGGAATTCACCCCTCCACTTT; CDR3: CASRPPGGNSPLHF; J: TRBJ1-6; D: -; size: -; V: TRBV28
DNA: TGCAGCGTTCGAAGGGGCACCCGGGAGACCCAGTACTTC; CDR3: CSVRRGTRETQYF; J: TRBJ2-5; D: -; size: once; V: TRBV29-1